The subject of this entry is one TCR beta chain. This could be a read error, since a much larger clone is one nucleotide away. The sample is drawn from a study of tumor and adjacent non-tumor tissue in lung cancer. The library came from three nested PCR rounds adapted from ARM-PCR protocols. TCRdb re-called the multiplex PCR reads with MiXCR, one entry per CDR3 protein. The sample has about 200,000 distinct CDR3 sequences; 70% to 75% are singletons. The template was RNA from unsorted bulk tissue. V was clipped by 7 bases and J by 2 bases; unmatched bases: 8. Germline V gives CDR1 DFQATT, CDR2 SNEGSKA (reference sequence). This CDR3 comprises 13 residues.

The chain is built from TRBV20-1 and TRBJ2-7; 7 bases map to TRBD2. The receptor was isolated from a man aged 55 to 70 with non-small cell lung cancer. The material sequenced was lung tumor tissue. The CDR3 coding sequence is TGCAGTGATAGGGAGGGGAGCCCCTACGAGCAGTACTTC. The encoded protein is CSDREGSPYEQYF.